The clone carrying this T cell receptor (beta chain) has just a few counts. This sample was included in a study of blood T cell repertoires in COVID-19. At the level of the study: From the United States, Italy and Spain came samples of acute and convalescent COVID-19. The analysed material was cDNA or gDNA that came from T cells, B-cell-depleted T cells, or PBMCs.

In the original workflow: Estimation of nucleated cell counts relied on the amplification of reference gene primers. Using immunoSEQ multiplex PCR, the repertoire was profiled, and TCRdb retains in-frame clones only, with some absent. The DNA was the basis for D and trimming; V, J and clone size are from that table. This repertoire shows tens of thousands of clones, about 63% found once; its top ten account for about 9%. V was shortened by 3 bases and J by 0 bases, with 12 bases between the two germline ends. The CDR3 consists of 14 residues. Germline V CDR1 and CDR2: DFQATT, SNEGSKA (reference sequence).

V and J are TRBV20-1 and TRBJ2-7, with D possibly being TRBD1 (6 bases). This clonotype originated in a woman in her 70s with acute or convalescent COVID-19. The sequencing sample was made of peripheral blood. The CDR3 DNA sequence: TGCAGTGCTAGTTTCCAGGGGAGCTCCTACGAGCAGTACTTC. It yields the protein CSASFQGSSYEQYF.